These 5 T cell receptor beta chains were sequenced from one sample in a study of shared clonotypes between healthy human individuals. Terminally differentiated effector memory CD45RA+ cells were excluded by CCR7 positive selection of CD45RO-negative cells. Assay used: immunoSEQ multiplex PCR; TCRdb lists only in-frame clones, some missing. The sample has about 2.2 million clones; 90% to 95% are singletons. The sequencing input was naive CD8+ T cells from PBMCs. The source of these receptors is a young man in good health. Some clones in this sample may be carry-over from other donors' samples.

CDR3 sequence (DNA): TGTGCCAGCTCACCAGACAGAAGCAATCAGCCCCAGCATTTT. This encodes CASSPDRSNQPQHF. V is TRBV18 and J is TRBJ1-5, with a weak D call TRBD1 (5 bases). The CDR3 is 14 residues long. V was cut by 2 bases and J by 1 base, with 6 bases left in between. CDR1 KGHSH and CDR2 LQKENI come from the germline V gene.

Turning to this clone: Other nucleotide sequences in the sample specify the same CDR3. The chain recombines TRBV27 with TRBJ1-5, with no clear D. The V gene lost 5 bases and the J gene lost 0 bases, with 5 bases spanning the gap. The CDR3 has 13 amino acids. Germline V gene lookup returns CDR1 MNHEY and CDR2 SMNVEV (reference sequence). Here the CDR3 reads CASSLFSNQPQHF. The DNA for the CDR3 is TGTGCCAGCAGTCTCTTTAGCAATCAGCCCCAGCATTTT.

The chain recombines TRBV30 with TRBJ2-7, with TRBD1 as a possible D gene (5 bases). Germline values: CDR1 GTSNPN, CDR2 SVGIG (reference sequence). Between the trimmed V and J ends, which lost 3 bases and 6 bases, there was a span of 9 bases. The CDR3 totals 11 residues. CDR3 nucleotide sequence: TGTGCCTGGAGCCCTGGGGCCGAGCAGTACTTC. This gives the protein CAWSPGAEQYF. Full variable domain (outside the CDR3, taken from reference TRBV30 and TRBJ2-7): SQTIHQWPATLVQPVGSPLSLECTVEGTSNPNLYWYRQAAGRGLQLLFYSVGIGQISSEVPQNLSASRPQDRQFILSSKKLLLSDSGFYLCAWSPGAEQYFGPGTRLTVT.

The chain employs TRBV7-9 and TRBJ2-2; 9 positions match TRBD1. The germline gives CDR1 SEHNR, CDR2 FQNEAQ (reference sequence). V gave up 4 bases and J gave up 8 bases; unmatched junction bases: 2. The CDR3 length is 13 residues. CDR3 sequence reads: CASSSTGGGELFF. The CDR3 nucleotides are TGTGCCAGCAGCTCGACAGGGGGAGGGGAGCTGTTTTTT.

The chain combines TRBV29-1 with TRBJ1-2; D gene ambiguous. V was cut by 3 bases and J by 0 bases, with 8 bases left in between. Germline assignment: CDR1 SQVTM and CDR2 ANQGSEA. The CDR3 runs 13 residues. The CDR3 sequence is CSVDLPTNYGYTF. In DNA, the CDR3 is TGCAGCGTTGATCTTCCAACTAACTATGGCTACACCTTC. The whole variable domain, filled in from reference TRBV29-1 and TRBJ1-2, reads SAVISQKPSRDICQRGTSLTIQCQVDSQVTMMFWYRQQPGQSLTLIATANQGSEATYESGFVIDKFPISRPNLTFSTLTVSNMSPEDSSIYLCSVDLPTNYGYTFGSGTRLTVV.